These 21 T cell receptor beta chains share one sample of origin, sequenced in a study of T cell responses to AZD1222 COVID-19 vaccine. Libraries were prepared by immunoSEQ multiplex PCR; TCRdb keeps only in-frame clonotypes and omits some of them. The table records more than 60,000 clones, about 85% of them present only once. Sequencing used peripheral blood, obtained on day 0 of AZD1222 vaccination. The origin of the receptors is an adult in good health.

The V call is TRBV3-1 (or the pseudogene TRBV3-2), the J call TRBJ1-1; D not resolved. This CDR3 has 11 residues. CDR1 is LGHDT and CDR2 is YNNKEL in the germline V gene (reference sequence). The germline V and J ends were trimmed by 3 bases and 8 bases, with 7 bases remaining between them. For the CDR3, the DNA is TGTGCCAGCAGCCATGCAGGAGAAGCTTTCTTT. It encodes CASSHAGEAFF.

This clone appeared a single time. The genes are TRBV6-6 and TRBJ2-7; no clear D gene. V was pared by 5 bases and J by 2 bases, with 16 bases between. The CDR3 is 15 amino acids. CDR1 is MNHNY, CDR2 SVGAGI, per germline (reference sequence). CDR3 sequence reads: CASSPYKGSPYEQYF. CDR3 coding DNA: TGTGCCAGCAGTCCCTATAAGGGCAGCCCCTACGAGCAGTACTTC.

The chain is built from TRBV28 and TRBJ1-2, with D perhaps TRBD1 (5 bases). The length of the CDR3 is 13 residues. Germline V gene data show CDR1 as MDHEN and CDR2 as SYDVKM. V lost 4 bases to trimming and J lost 4 bases, with 10 bases between them. CDR3 region: CASSSGRVYGYTF. DNA for the CDR3: TGTGCCAGCAGTTCTGGCAGGGTCTATGGCTACACCTTC.

V usage is TRBV15 and J usage is TRBJ1-2; D remains ambiguous. Germline V gene lookup returns CDR1 LNHNV and CDR2 YYDKDF (reference sequence). V gave up 2 bases and J gave up 2 bases, with 6 bases separating them. This CDR3 region has 13 residues. The DNA for the CDR3 is TGTGCCACCAGCAGAAGACTCAACTATGGCTACACCTTC. It translates to CATSRRLNYGYTF.

As concerns this clone: A read error may produce the germline difference seen at one junction end. The J gene is TRBJ2-4, the V gene TRBV18; TRBD2 is a possible D gene (5 bases). Per the germline V gene, CDR1 is KGHSH and CDR2 is LQKENI. CDR3 length equals 15 residues. CDR3 loop: CASSTPSGTKNIQYF. The CDR3 DNA follows: TGTGCCAGCTCAACACCCTCGGGGACCAAAAACATTCAGTACTTC.

The chain joins TRBV7-6 to TRBJ1-6; D remains ambiguous. Trimming left V 3 bases short and J 10 bases short, with 7 bases between. CDR1 is SGHVS, CDR2 FNYEAQ, per germline. This CDR3 contains 12 residues. CDR3 sequence (DNA): TGTGCCAGCAGCTTCCAGGCCTCACCCCTCCACTTT. Translation gives CASSFQASPLHF.

The V call is TRBV9, the J call TRBJ2-3, with no clear D. V lost 2 bases to trimming and J lost 1 base, with 11 bases between them. The CDR3 has 15 amino acids. CDR1 SGDLS and CDR2 YYNGEE come from the germline V gene. The CDR3 region has the DNA TGTGCCAGCAGCGTCAGCCGGGTAGGCACAGATACGCAGTATTTT. Protein sequence: CASSVSRVGTDTQYF.

This chain joins TRBV28 and TRBJ2-1, with D tentatively TRBD2 (6 bases). This CDR3 is built from 15 residues. Germline V lookup: CDR1 MDHEN, CDR2 SYDVKM. The V gene lost 5 bases and the J gene lost 0 bases, with 11 bases spanning the gap. CDR3: CASSRDSSSYNEQFF. As DNA, the CDR3 is TGTGCCAGCAGTCGGGACTCGAGCTCCTACAATGAGCAGTTCTTC.

The rearrangement links TRBV6-5 to TRBJ2-2; 8 positions agree with TRBD2. V shed 7 bases and J 3 bases; nucleotides not matched to a gene: 1. The CDR3 has 13 amino acids. CDR1 and CDR2 (germline): MNHEY, SVGAGI. The chain's CDR3 is CASISGDTGELFF. The DNA for the CDR3 is TGTGCCAGCATTAGCGGGGACACCGGGGAGCTGTTTTTT.

V is TRBV28 and J is TRBJ2-2, with TRBD2 matching 11 bases. J lost 5 bases, V lost 5 bases, and 10 bases had no gene match. The germline gives CDR1 MDHEN, CDR2 SYDVKM. This CDR3 region has 17 residues. CDR3 sequence (DNA): TGTGCCAGCAGTAGCCTGGGACTAGCGGAGAGAACCGGGGAGCTGTTTTTT. This sequence encodes CASSSLGLAERTGELFF.

The V call is TRBV7-2, the J call TRBJ2-7; 7 bases fit TRBD1. V was pared by 6 bases and J by 0 bases, with 8 bases of the junction left unmatched. This CDR3 is 15 amino acids long. Germline V gives CDR1 SGHTA, CDR2 FQGNSA. This CDR3 reads CASRSGTASSYEQYF. The CDR3 nucleotides are TGTGCCAGCAGATCCGGGACAGCTTCCTCCTACGAGCAGTACTTC.

The gene calls are TRBV5-1 and TRBJ1-4; 7 bases fit TRBD1. The germline V gene encodes CDR1 SGHRS and CDR2 YFSETQ. J was trimmed by 7 bases and V by 0 bases; bases with no gene match: 18. The CDR3 is 19 amino acids. CDR3 amino acids: CASSLEPGGLAELVEKLFF. For the CDR3, the DNA is TGCGCCAGCAGCTTGGAGCCAGGGGGATTAGCCGAACTAGTTGAAAAACTGTTTTTT.

The gene calls are TRBV5-1 and TRBJ2-2; TRBD1 is a possible D gene (6 bases). Germline V lookup: CDR1 SGHRS, CDR2 YFSETQ. There are 15 residues in the CDR3. The ends were cut back, 4 bases at V and 3 bases at J, with 13 bases in the middle. The CDR3 here is CASSPPGADTGELFF. Written as DNA, the CDR3 is TGCGCCAGCAGCCCCCCAGGGGCGGACACCGGGGAGCTGTTTTTT. The entire variable domain, with the rest obtained from reference TRBV5-1 and TRBJ2-2, is as follows: KAGVTQTPRYLIKTRGQQVTLSCSPISGHRSVSWYQQTPGQGLQFLFEYFSETQRNKGNFPGRFSGRQFSNSRSEMNVSTLELGDSALYLCASSPPGADTGELFFGEGSRLTVL.

The chain recombines TRBV29-1 with TRBJ2-7, with a tentative D call TRBD2 (6 bases). The CDR3 is 13 residues long. Germline V gene lookup returns CDR1 SQVTM and CDR2 ANQGSEA. Trimming cost V 4 bases and J 6 bases, with 16 bases left between them. The CDR3: CSVVTGGSGEQYF. The CDR3 DNA reads as TGCAGCGTTGTAACTGGGGGGTCCGGCGAGCAGTACTTC.

The chain recombines TRBV6-5 with TRBJ1-4; D is uncertain. The germline V gene has CDR1 MNHEY and CDR2 SVGAGI. CDR3 length: 13 residues. Trimming cost V 6 bases and J 5 bases, with 10 bases left between them. Here the CDR3 reads CASRPDINEKLFF. CDR3 sequence (DNA): TGTGCCAGCAGACCAGACATCAATGAAAAACTGTTTTTT.

The rearrangement links TRBV27 to TRBJ2-5, with TRBD2 as a possible D gene (5 bases). Trimming pared 2 bases from V and 4 bases from J, leaving 11 bases between. Germline V gene data show CDR1 as MNHEY and CDR2 as SMNVEV (reference sequence). The CDR3 runs to 14 residues. The CDR3 nucleotides read TGTGCCAGCAGTTTAACTACCCGGGGAGAGACCCAGTACTTC. It codes for CASSLTTRGETQYF.

This clone showed up just a few times. The chain uses TRBV11-2 and TRBJ2-2; D gene uncertain. CDR1 is SGHAT, CDR2 FQNNGV, per germline. CDR3 size: 15 residues. Trimming pared 5 bases from V and 3 bases from J, leaving 13 bases between. CDR3: CASSPVGSDTGELFF. In DNA form, the CDR3 reads TGTGCCAGCAGCCCGGTGGGAAGTGACACCGGGGAGCTGTTTTTT.

V gene TRBV7-9 combines with J gene TRBJ2-1; D tentatively reads TRBD1 or TRBD2 (5 bases each). The germline V gene has CDR1 SEHNR and CDR2 FQNEAQ (reference sequence). The V and J ends lost 1 base and 8 bases respectively, with 18 bases between them. CDR3 size: 16 residues. The CDR3 DNA is TGTGCCAGCAGCTTAGTGTCGCCCAGAGGGGTCTATGAGCAGTTCTTC. Translating it yields CASSLVSPRGVYEQFF.

The chain uses TRBV10-1 and TRBJ2-1; D gene unclear. The CDR3 consists of 15 residues. V lost 0 bases to trimming and J lost 8 bases, with 14 bases between them. Germline assignment: CDR1 WNHNN and CDR2 SYGVQD (reference sequence). The CDR3 DNA follows: TGCGCCAGCAGTGAGTCCTCCCGAACTGCACATGAGCAGTTCTTC. It yields the protein CASSESSRTAHEQFF.

The rearrangement joins TRBV6-1 to TRBJ1-5; unclear D gene. The V and J ends lost 2 bases and 6 bases respectively, with 8 bases between them. CDR3 length: 13 residues. Per germline, CDR1 MNHNS and CDR2 SASEGT. DNA of the CDR3: TGTGCCAGCAGTGAATACGGCGTTCAGCCCCAGCATTTT. Amino acid sequence: CASSEYGVQPQHF.

This rearrangement joins TRBV11-3 to TRBJ2-7; TRBD1 matches at 10 bases. There are 14 residues in the CDR3. V dropped 5 bases and J dropped 5; count of bases not matched to a gene: 6. Per germline, CDR1 SGHNT and CDR2 YENEEA. CDR3 nucleotides: TGTGCCAGCAGCAGCGGGACAGGGGTACACGAGCAGTACTTC. Its translation: CASSSGTGVHEQYF.